This entry lists 22 T cell receptor beta chains sequenced from one sample in a study of blood T cell repertoires in COVID-19 (dated by TCRdb to about 2020). Receptor amplification or capture employed the immunoSEQ multiplex PCR assay. TCRdb stores this immuneACCESS table with in-frame sequences only. Part of the clones is absent; in the studies checked, under half of the shortfall reflects unresolved V genes, and no reason is known for the rest. The sample table holds some 350,000 clones, of which 88% were seen once. The ten largest clonotypes hold about 7.3% of the sample. Sequenced: peripheral blood. These receptors all stem from an older woman with COVID-19, enrolled during active disease.

The chain uses TRBV11-2 and TRBJ2-1; 9 positions match TRBD2. The CDR3 consists of 17 residues. CDR1 and CDR2 from the germline V gene are SGHAT and FQNNGV. J lost 0 bases, V lost 7 bases, and 10 bases had no gene match. For the CDR3, the DNA is TGTGCCAGCAATAGCGGGGGTACTAGTTTCTCCTACAATGAGCAGTTCTTC. Protein sequence: CASNSGGTSFSYNEQFF.

V and J are TRBV27 and TRBJ2-1; 9 bases agree with TRBD1. Trimming removed 7 bases from V and 9 bases from J; junction bases left unmatched: 7. Germline V CDR1 and CDR2: MNHEY, SMNVEV (reference sequence). The CDR3 loop spans 13 amino acids. This chain's CDR3 is CASKRTGVTEQFF. CDR3 bases: TGTGCCAGCAAACGGACAGGGGTAACTGAGCAGTTCTTC.

This clone was recorded only once. The chain employs TRBV3-1 (or the pseudogene TRBV3-2) and TRBJ2-5; the D gene is possibly TRBD2 (6 bases). V dropped 4 bases and J dropped 2 bases, with 20 bases sitting between them. Germline V gives CDR1 LGHDT, CDR2 YNNKEL (reference sequence). The CDR3 contains 17 residues. The CDR3 protein is CASSPRDPREKQETQYF. The CDR3 bases are TGTGCCAGCAGCCCTCGAGACCCCCGGGAGAAACAAGAGACCCAGTACTTC.

The CDR3 coding sequence is TGCGCCAGCAGCAGAAAGGACAGGGACTCTGGAAACACCATATATTTT. Translating gives CASSRKDRDSGNTIYF. V and J are TRBV4-1 and TRBJ1-3; 8 bases fit TRBD1. This CDR3 has 16 residues. V dropped 5 bases and J dropped 0; count of bases not matched to a gene: 6. CDR1 MGHRA and CDR2 YSYEKL come from the germline V gene.

The CDR3 protein is CASSVGQGGNQPQHF. The CDR3 DNA reads TGTGCCAGCAGTGTGGGACAGGGCGGCAATCAGCCCCAGCATTTT. The chain links TRBV7-2 to TRBJ1-5; 9 nucleotides align to TRBD1. CDR3 length equals 15 residues. After removal of 6 bases from V and 2 bases from J, the junction contained 5 bases not matched to a gene. CDR1 is SGHTA, CDR2 FQGNSA, per germline.

The chain couples TRBV27 to TRBJ2-5; TRBD2 matches at 7 bases. The CDR3 totals 15 residues. Trimming removed 6 bases from V and 2 bases from J; junction bases left unmatched: 9. The germline V gene has CDR1 MNHEY and CDR2 SMNVEV (reference sequence). The CDR3 bases are TGTGCCAGCAGGGCGTACCTAGCGGAACAAGAGACCCAGTACTTC. The encoded protein is CASRAYLAEQETQYF.

The V call is TRBV19, the J call TRBJ1-2; D gene unclear. The CDR3 length is 13 residues. CDR1 LNHDA and CDR2 SQIVND come from the germline V gene (reference sequence). Trimming took 7 bases from V and 4 from J, leaving 13 bases between them. The CDR3 nucleotides are TGTGCCAGTACCCGAGGTGAAATCTATGGCTACACCTTC. This codes for CASTRGEIYGYTF.

A note on this clone: Other nucleotide sequences in the sample specify the same CDR3. The V call is TRBV6-5, the J call TRBJ1-2; D is unresolved. The V end lost 8 bases, the J end lost 2 bases, and 12 bases lay between the germline ends. CDR1 and CDR2 from the germline V gene are MNHEY and SVGAGI. The CDR3 consists of 13 residues. The CDR3 DNA sequence: TGTGCCAGCTCTCCGACGGGAAACTATGGCTACACCTTC. Translating it yields CASSPTGNYGYTF.

This sequence joins TRBV2 and TRBJ2-3; perhaps TRBD1 as D (6 bases). The CDR3 spans 11 residues. CDR1 and CDR2 (germline): SNHLY, FYNNEI. Trimming pared 5 bases from V and 12 bases from J, leaving 12 bases between. CDR3 sequence: CASSPGALQYF. The CDR3 coding sequence is TGTGCCAGCAGTCCAGGGGCGTTACAGTATTTT. Full variable domain (outside the CDR3, taken from reference TRBV2 and TRBJ2-3): EPEVTQTPSHQVTQMGQEVILRCVPISNHLYFYWYRQILGQKVEFLVSFYNNEISEKSEIFDDQFSVERPDGSNFTLKIRSTKLEDSAMYFCASSPGALQYFGPGTRLTVL.

The CDR3 region has the DNA TGTGCCAGCAGCTCCGACAGAAAATACGAGCAGTACTTC. Translated: CASSSDRKYEQYF. The chain employs TRBV7-2 and TRBJ2-7, with D possibly matching TRBD1 (5 bases). This CDR3 is built from 13 residues. The V gene's germline CDR1 is SGHTA and CDR2 FQGNSA. Trimming took 4 bases from V and 4 from J, leaving 11 bases between them. The full variable domain, its missing parts supplied by reference TRBV7-2 and TRBJ2-7, is GAGVSQSPSNKVTEKGKDVELRCDPISGHTALYWYRQSLGQGLEFLIYFQGNSAPDKSGLPSDRFSAERTGGSVSTLTIQRTQQEDSAVYLCASSSDRKYEQYFGPGTRLTVT.

The V gene is TRBV18, the J gene TRBJ2-2, with no clear D. Germline-derived CDR1 and CDR2 are KGHSH and LQKENI. V lost 2 bases and J 9 bases, leaving 13 bases between the germline ends. The CDR3 runs to 14 residues. The CDR3 sequence: CASSPNQVQRELFF. The CDR3 DNA follows: TGTGCCAGCTCACCAAATCAGGTACAGCGGGAGCTGTTTTTT.

The chain employs TRBV19 and TRBJ2-3; 8 nucleotides line up with TRBD2. The ends lost 5 bases at V and 0 bases at J; junction bases unmatched: 7. The germline V gene encodes CDR1 LNHDA and CDR2 SQIVND (reference sequence). The CDR3 totals 16 residues. The CDR3 here is CASSQRGLPSTDTQYF. As DNA, the CDR3 is TGTGCCAGTAGTCAGCGGGGGTTACCTAGCACAGATACGCAGTATTTT.

The chain couples TRBV19 to TRBJ1-2, with D perhaps matching TRBD1 (6 bases). Trimming pared 0 bases from V and 8 bases from J, leaving 19 bases between. Germline V gene lookup returns CDR1 LNHDA and CDR2 SQIVND (reference sequence). The length of the CDR3 is 16 residues. The CDR3 spells CASSIDLGADLRGYTF. The CDR3 DNA follows: TGTGCCAGTAGTATAGACTTGGGGGCCGACCTGAGAGGCTACACCTTC.

V is TRBV20-1 and J is TRBJ2-7; 10 bases align to TRBD1. Per germline, CDR1 DFQATT and CDR2 SNEGSKA (reference sequence). The CDR3 runs to 15 residues. The J segment lost 3 bases and the V segment lost 3 bases, leaving 8 bases of the junction unmatched. The CDR3 spells CSASPRDRGLYEQYF. Written as DNA, the CDR3 is TGCAGTGCTAGTCCCCGGGACAGGGGTCTCTACGAGCAGTACTTC.

The table lists this clone with a count of one. V and J are TRBV29-1 and TRBJ1-1; D may be TRBD1 (6 bases). This CDR3 is built from 15 residues. Trimming pared 6 bases from V and 4 bases from J, leaving 21 bases between. The germline CDR1 and CDR2 sequences are SQVTM and ANQGSEA. CDR3 region: CSVEKGVSFFTEAFF. The CDR3 bases are TGCAGCGTCGAAAAGGGGGTATCTTTCTTCACTGAAGCTTTCTTT. Full variable domain (rest looked up from reference TRBV29-1 and TRBJ1-1): SAVISQKPSRDICQRGTSLTIQCQVDSQVTMMFWYRQQPGQSLTLIATANQGSEATYESGFVIDKFPISRPNLTFSTLTVSNMSPEDSSIYLCSVEKGVSFFTEAFFGQGTRLTVV.

About this clone: Other DNA variants within this sample encode the same CDR3. V and J are TRBV30 and TRBJ2-7; D not resolved. The CDR3 extends over 14 amino acids. Trimming stripped 0 bases from V and 0 bases from J, with 9 bases between. The germline CDR1 and CDR2 sequences are GTSNPN and SVGIG (reference sequence). CDR3 DNA: TGTGCCTGGAGTGTACAATCAGGCTCCTACGAGCAGTACTTC. It codes for CAWSVQSGSYEQYF.

J is TRBJ2-2 and V is TRBV11-2; the match to TRBD2 covers 12 bases. The germline V gene encodes CDR1 SGHAT and CDR2 FQNNGV. CDR3 size: 18 residues. V lost 5 bases and J lost 3; bases outside the gene matches: 10. CDR3 coding DNA: TGTGCCAGCAGCCGACCTAGCGGGGGGGCGTCTGACACCGGGGAGCTGTTTTTT. Its protein is CASSRPSGGASDTGELFF. The full variable domain, in which reference TRBV11-2 and TRBJ2-2 provide the parts outside the CDR3, is EAGVAQSPRYKIIEKRQSVAFWCNPISGHATLYWYQQILGQGPKLLIQFQNNGVVDDSQLPKDRFSAERLKGVDSTLKIQPAKLEDSAVYLCASSRPSGGASDTGELFFGEGSRLTVL.

In this sample, this clone turned up once. V usage is TRBV6-5 and J usage is TRBJ1-2, with 7 bases lining up with TRBD1. The CDR3 is 13 amino acids. Unmatched junction bases numbered 7, after V lost 8 bases and J lost 4 bases. The germline V gene has CDR1 MNHEY and CDR2 SVGAGI. DNA of the CDR3: TGTGCCAGCTTGAAGACAGGGTCCTATGGCTACACCTTC. This encodes CASLKTGSYGYTF.

The rearrangement links TRBV6-6 to TRBJ1-3; 8 bases are a match to TRBD1. J was trimmed by 5 bases and V by 5 bases; bases with no gene match: 5. CDR1 is MNHNY, CDR2 SVGAGI, per germline (reference sequence). This CDR3 spans 14 amino acids. Here the CDR3 DNA reads TGTGCCAGCAGTGGGGACAGGAGCCGAAACACCATATATTTT. Amino acid sequence: CASSGDRSRNTIYF.

In this sample, this clone turned up a few times. This sequence joins TRBV21-1 and TRBJ1-6. TRBV21-1 represents a pseudogene. This CDR3 comprises 19 residues. CDR3 DNA sequence: TGTGCCAGCAGCCCCACCCCGGGGGGTTTTAGCTCCTATAATTCACCCCTCCACTTT. Protein sequence: CASSPTPGGFSSYNSPLHF.

This clone was picked up one time. The gene calls are TRBV2 and TRBJ1-3; unclear D gene. Germline CDR1 is SNHLY and CDR2 is FYNNEI. This CDR3 comprises 16 residues. Trimming left V 3 bases short and J 0 bases short, with 12 bases between. This chain's CDR3 is CASSDPGFSSGNTIYF. CDR3 DNA: TGTGCCAGCAGTGACCCGGGATTCTCCTCTGGAAACACCATATATTTT.

This clone was counted only a few times. The CDR3 coding sequence is TGTGCCAGCAGCCAGACAGGGATTAATGAAAAACTGTTTTTT. Its translation: CASSQTGINEKLFF. This chain links TRBV7-2 with TRBJ1-4; TRBD1 matches at 7 bases. This CDR3 has 14 residues. V was pared by 5 bases and J by 4 bases, with 4 bases of the junction left unmatched. Germline loops: CDR1 SGHTA, CDR2 FQGNSA. Complete variable domain (other parts from reference TRBV7-2 and TRBJ1-4): GAGVSQSPSNKVTEKGKDVELRCDPISGHTALYWYRQSLGQGLEFLIYFQGNSAPDKSGLPSDRFSAERTGGSVSTLTIQRTQQEDSAVYLCASSQTGINEKLFFGSGTQLSVL.